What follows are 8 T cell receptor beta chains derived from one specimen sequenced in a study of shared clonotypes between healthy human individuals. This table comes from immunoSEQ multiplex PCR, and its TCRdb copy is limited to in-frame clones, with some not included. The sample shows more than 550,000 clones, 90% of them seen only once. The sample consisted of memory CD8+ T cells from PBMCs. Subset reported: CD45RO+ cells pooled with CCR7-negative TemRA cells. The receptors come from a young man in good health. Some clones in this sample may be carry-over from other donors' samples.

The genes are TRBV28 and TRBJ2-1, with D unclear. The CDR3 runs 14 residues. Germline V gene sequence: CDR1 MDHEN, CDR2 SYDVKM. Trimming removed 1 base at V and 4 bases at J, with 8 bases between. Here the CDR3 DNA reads TGTGCCAGCAGTTTATTCGGACCTTACAATGAGCAGTTCTTC. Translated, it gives CASSLFGPYNEQFF.

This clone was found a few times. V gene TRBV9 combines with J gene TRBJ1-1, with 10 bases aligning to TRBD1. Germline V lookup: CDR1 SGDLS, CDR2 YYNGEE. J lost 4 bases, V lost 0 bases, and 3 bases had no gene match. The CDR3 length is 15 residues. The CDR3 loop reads CASSVVRTGGTEAFF. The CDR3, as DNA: TGTGCCAGCAGCGTAGTTAGGACAGGGGGCACTGAAGCTTTCTTT.

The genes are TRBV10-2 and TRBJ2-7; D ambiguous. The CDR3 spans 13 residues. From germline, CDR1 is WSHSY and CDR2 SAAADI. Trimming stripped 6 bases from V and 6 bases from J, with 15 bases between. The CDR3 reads CASRPGPDPEQYF. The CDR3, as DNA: TGCGCCAGCAGGCCAGGTCCGGATCCCGAGCAGTACTTC.

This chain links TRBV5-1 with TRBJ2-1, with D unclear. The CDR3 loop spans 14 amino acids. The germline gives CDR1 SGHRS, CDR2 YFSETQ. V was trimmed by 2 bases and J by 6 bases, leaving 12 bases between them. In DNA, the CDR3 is TGCGCCAGCAGCTTCGGATCTGGGTTCAATGAGCAGTTCTTC. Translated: CASSFGSGFNEQFF.

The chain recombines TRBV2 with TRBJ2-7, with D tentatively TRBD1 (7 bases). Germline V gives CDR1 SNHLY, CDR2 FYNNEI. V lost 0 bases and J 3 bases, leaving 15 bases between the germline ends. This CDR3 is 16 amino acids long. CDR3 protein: CASSEALVQGGYEQYF. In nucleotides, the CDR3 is TGTGCCAGCAGTGAAGCGCTCGTGCAGGGGGGCTACGAGCAGTACTTC.

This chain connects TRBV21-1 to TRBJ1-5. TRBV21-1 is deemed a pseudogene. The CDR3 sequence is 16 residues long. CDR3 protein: CASSKGPSQNYQPQHF. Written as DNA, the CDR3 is TGTGCCAGCAGCAAAGGTCCCTCTCAGAACTATCAGCCCCAGCATTTT.

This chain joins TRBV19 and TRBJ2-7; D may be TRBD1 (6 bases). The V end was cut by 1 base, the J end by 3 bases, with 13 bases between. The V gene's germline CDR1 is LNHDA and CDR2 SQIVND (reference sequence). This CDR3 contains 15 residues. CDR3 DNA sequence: TGTGCCAGTAGTATAGCGGACAGTTGGGGCTACGAGCAGTACTTC. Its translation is CASSIADSWGYEQYF.

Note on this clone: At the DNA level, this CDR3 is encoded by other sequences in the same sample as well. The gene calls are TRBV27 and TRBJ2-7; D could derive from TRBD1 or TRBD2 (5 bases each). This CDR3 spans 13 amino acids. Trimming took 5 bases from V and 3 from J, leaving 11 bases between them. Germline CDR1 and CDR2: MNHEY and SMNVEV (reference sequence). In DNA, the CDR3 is TGTGCCAGCAGTCCCCGGGGCGGCTACGAGCAGTACTTC. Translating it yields CASSPRGGYEQYF.